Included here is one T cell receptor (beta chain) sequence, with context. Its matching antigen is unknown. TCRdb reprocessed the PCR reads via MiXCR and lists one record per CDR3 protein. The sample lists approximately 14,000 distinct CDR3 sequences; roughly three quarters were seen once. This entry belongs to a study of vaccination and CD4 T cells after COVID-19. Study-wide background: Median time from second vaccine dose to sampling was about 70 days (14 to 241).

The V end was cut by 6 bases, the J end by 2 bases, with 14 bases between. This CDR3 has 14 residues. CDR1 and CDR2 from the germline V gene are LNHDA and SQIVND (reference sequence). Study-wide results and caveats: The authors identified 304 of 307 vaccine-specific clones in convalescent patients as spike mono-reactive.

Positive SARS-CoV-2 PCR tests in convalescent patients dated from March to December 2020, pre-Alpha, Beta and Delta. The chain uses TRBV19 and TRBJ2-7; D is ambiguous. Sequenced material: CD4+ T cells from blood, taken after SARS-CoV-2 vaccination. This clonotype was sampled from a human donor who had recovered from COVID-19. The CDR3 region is CASRSPGLAYEQYF. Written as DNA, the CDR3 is TGTGCCAGTAGGTCACCCGGGCTGGCCTACGAGCAGTACTTC.